This T cell receptor beta chain was profiled in a study of T cell responses to AZD1222 COVID-19 vaccine. CDR3 length: 16 amino acids. The junction had 7 bases not matched to a gene; V was cut back by 4 bases and J by 0 bases. Germline CDR1 and CDR2: LGHNA and YNFKEQ. Profiled with immunoSEQ multiplex PCR; TCRdb holds only in-frame clones, not every one. Found here are 140,000 or so clones, 90% to 95% of them singletons; the top ten hold over 4%. The sample consisted of peripheral blood, taken 28 days after the second AZD1222 dose. V and J are TRBV4-2 and TRBJ2-3; 7 bases are a match to TRBD1. This receptor was taken from an adult who received the AZD1222 COVID-19 vaccine. The CDR3 sequence is CASSLLGTVSTDTQYF. For the CDR3, the DNA is TGTGCCAGCAGCCTACTCGGGACAGTTAGCACAGATACGCAGTATTTT.